These 21 T cell receptor beta chains share one sample of origin, sequenced in a study of early T cells in non-severe SARS-CoV-2 infection. MiXCR, applied by TCRdb to the 5' RACE reads, yields one record per CDR3 protein. This repertoire shows over 60,000 distinct CDR3 sequences, around 13% found once; its top ten account for roughly 4.2%. Material for sequencing was whole blood. The receptors here all came from an adult who was a healthcare worker with PCR-confirmed SARS-CoV-2 infection or an uninfected control (not recorded which).

This clonotype was detected only a few times. The gene calls are TRBV9 and TRBJ2-7; D could derive from TRBD1 or TRBD2 (6 bases each). Per germline, CDR1 SGDLS and CDR2 YYNGEE. V lost 4 bases, J lost 0 bases, and 14 bases lay in between. The CDR3 has 15 residues. The CDR3 here is CASSPMRDNSYEQYF. The DNA of the CDR3 is TGTGCCAGCAGCCCCATGCGGGACAACTCCTACGAGCAGTACTTC.

This clonotype was seen a handful of times. The gene calls are TRBV5-6 and TRBJ1-3, with D unresolved. The V gene lost 4 bases and the J gene lost 0 bases, with 14 bases spanning the gap. Germline loops: CDR1 SGHDT, CDR2 YYEEEE. The CDR3 has 16 amino acids. This CDR3 is CASSVTRILSGNTIYF. CDR3 bases: TGTGCCAGCAGCGTGACGAGAATACTCTCTGGAAACACCATATATTTT.

This chain connects TRBV4-3 to TRBJ1-2; the match to TRBD1 covers 8 bases. The CDR3 loop spans 17 amino acids. Germline CDR1 is LGHNA and CDR2 is YSLEER. Unmatched junction bases numbered 12, after V lost 4 bases and J lost 2 bases. CDR3 in DNA: TGCGCCAGCAGCCTGACTTTGTCGACAGGGGCGAACTATGGCTACACCTTC. Its translation is CASSLTLSTGANYGYTF.

This clonotype was seen many times. The CDR3 nucleotides are TGTGCCAGCAGCTTAGGGGTCTATCAGCCCCAGCATTTT. This encodes CASSLGVYQPQHF. The chain uses TRBV7-9 and TRBJ1-5; D is undetermined. Germline V gene data show CDR1 as SEHNR and CDR2 as FQNEAQ (reference sequence). The CDR3 has 13 amino acids. V lost 1 base and J 5 bases, leaving 6 bases between the germline ends.

This clonotype was observed many times. The chain recombines TRBV30 with TRBJ2-1; D gene ambiguous. The CDR3 extends over 11 amino acids. Germline CDR1 GTSNPN, CDR2 SVGIG (reference sequence). V lost 2 bases to trimming and J lost 4 bases, with 3 bases between them. CDR3: CAWSKYNEQFF. The CDR3 DNA sequence: TGTGCCTGGAGTAAGTACAATGAGCAGTTCTTC.

This clonotype was seen ten or more times. V is TRBV4-3 and J is TRBJ1-2, with D possibly matching TRBD1 (5 bases). Germline CDR1 LGHNA, CDR2 YSLEER. V lost 1 base to trimming and J lost 4 bases, with 22 bases between them. The length of the CDR3 is 18 residues. CDR3 coding DNA: TGCGCCAGCAGCCAAGTTTTGGGGCAGGCCCAATTTCCCTATGGCTACACCTTC. It codes for CASSQVLGQAQFPYGYTF.

The chain couples TRBV11-3 to TRBJ1-1, with D tentatively TRBD1 (5 bases). V was shortened by 2 bases and J by 3 bases, with 7 bases between the two germline ends. The CDR3 covers 13 residues. Germline CDR1 is SGHNT and CDR2 is YENEEA. The CDR3 sequence is CASSLRGYTEAFF. The CDR3 DNA is TGTGCCAGCAGCTTAAGGGGATACACTGAAGCTTTCTTT.

V usage is TRBV27 and J usage is TRBJ2-5, with 11 bases matching TRBD1. In germline, CDR1 is MNHEY, CDR2 SMNVEV (reference sequence). This CDR3 is built from 16 residues. J gave up 5 bases and V 1 base, and 6 bases lay outside the gene matches. CDR3 in DNA: TGTGCCAGCAGTTTATGGGGACAGGGGGAAGAGGAGACCCAGTACTTC. As protein: CASSLWGQGEEETQYF.

This chain connects TRBV7-9 to TRBJ2-3; D remains ambiguous. This CDR3 contains 13 residues. Germline values: CDR1 SEHNR, CDR2 FQNEAQ (reference sequence). V gave up 7 bases and J gave up 1 base, with 9 bases separating them. Written as DNA, the CDR3 is TGTGCCAGCACCTTCCCAGGCACAGATACGCAGTATTTT. Its protein product is CASTFPGTDTQYF.

This clonotype was detected many times. CDR3 loop: CASSLEQGPTYEQYF. CDR3 coding DNA: TGCGCCAGCAGCTTGGAACAGGGGCCAACCTACGAGCAGTACTTC. This chain joins TRBV5-1 and TRBJ2-7, with 7 bases fitting TRBD1. CDR1 is SGHRS, CDR2 YFSETQ, per germline. This CDR3 spans 15 amino acids. The V and J ends lost 0 bases and 2 bases, in that order; junction bases with no gene match: 5.

This clonotype was recorded many times. J is TRBJ1-3 and V is TRBV7-6; the match to TRBD1 covers 7 bases. CDR1 is SGHVS, CDR2 FNYEAQ, per germline. There are 15 residues in the CDR3. Trimming removed 2 bases from V and 0 bases from J; junction bases left unmatched: 1. The CDR3 loop is CASSLQGDSGNTIYF. The CDR3 nucleotides are TGTGCCAGCAGCTTACAGGGGGACTCTGGAAACACCATATATTTT.

This clonotype was observed many times. This sequence joins TRBV11-2 and TRBJ1-2; D is uncertain. Trimming cost V 2 bases and J 4 bases, with 11 bases left between them. CDR3 length equals 14 residues. Per the germline V gene, CDR1 is SGHAT and CDR2 is FQNNGV. Here the CDR3 DNA reads TGTGCCAGCAGCTTAAACCCTCCAGTCTATGGCTACACCTTC. This encodes CASSLNPPVYGYTF.

This clonotype has at least ten counts. The chain links TRBV6-5 to TRBJ1-5, with D perhaps matching TRBD1 (5 bases). V lost 0 bases to trimming and J lost 4 bases, with 13 bases between them. The CDR3 has 16 residues. In germline, CDR1 is MNHEY, CDR2 SVGAGI. Here the CDR3 DNA reads TGTGCCAGCAGTTACTCGCCGGCAGGGAAGAATCAGCCCCAGCATTTT. Its protein product is CASSYSPAGKNQPQHF.

The chain links TRBV11-2 to TRBJ1-2; 10 bases are shared with TRBD1. Looked up from germline, CDR1 is SGHAT and CDR2 is FQNNGV. The CDR3 is 14 amino acids. J gave up 5 bases and V 5 bases, and 5 bases lay outside the gene matches. The CDR3, as DNA: TGTGCCAGCAGCCCCGGGACAGGGGCTTATGGCTACACCTTC. Translating it yields CASSPGTGAYGYTF.

This chain joins TRBV29-1 and TRBJ1-2; D perhaps matches TRBD1 (5 bases). Per germline, CDR1 SQVTM and CDR2 ANQGSEA. The CDR3 consists of 13 residues. V was trimmed by 3 bases and J by 4 bases, leaving 12 bases between them. CDR3 sequence reads: CSVEMAGPYGYTF. CDR3 nucleotides: TGCAGCGTTGAGATGGCAGGGCCCTATGGCTACACCTTC.

Many counts were recorded for this clonotype. The chain couples TRBV2 to TRBJ1-2, with 7 nucleotides matching TRBD1. The germline V gene has CDR1 SNHLY and CDR2 FYNNEI. The V gene end was trimmed by 7 bases and the J gene end by 4 bases; junction bases not matched to a gene: 6. There are 13 residues in the CDR3. CDR3 residues: CASTPGGIYGYTF. The CDR3 DNA is TGTGCCAGCACCCCAGGGGGGATCTATGGCTACACCTTC.

This clonotype has more than one count but fewer than ten. V usage is TRBV7-6 and J usage is TRBJ1-5; D unresolved. CDR1 SGHVS and CDR2 FNYEAQ come from the germline V gene. The V end was cut by 4 bases, the J end by 5 bases, with 9 bases between. The CDR3 runs to 13 residues. For the CDR3, the DNA is TGTGCCAGCAGCTCCAACCAAGATCAGCCCCAGCATTTT. Translated: CASSSNQDQPQHF.

The rearrangement uses TRBV18 and TRBJ2-5; no clear D gene. The germline CDR1 and CDR2 sequences are KGHSH and LQKENI. V lost 3 bases, J lost 7 bases, and 6 bases lay in between. This CDR3 is built from 11 residues. CDR3 nucleotide sequence: TGTGCCAGCTCACCGCCTGGGACCCAGTACTTC. The encoded protein is CASSPPGTQYF.

This clonotype has only a few counts. The chain uses TRBV7-9 and TRBJ2-5, with D hard to call. CDR3 size: 14 residues. Germline V lookup: CDR1 SEHNR, CDR2 FQNEAQ (reference sequence). The V end lost 3 bases, the J end lost 2 bases, and 10 bases lay between the germline ends. CDR3 loop: CASSLDAWQETQYF. The CDR3 coding sequence is TGTGCCAGCAGCTTGGACGCCTGGCAAGAGACCCAGTACTTC.

The rearrangement links TRBV5-6 to TRBJ2-1, with TRBD2 matching 7 bases. V lost 1 base and J lost 5; bases outside the gene matches: 6. This CDR3 comprises 15 residues. The germline V gene has CDR1 SGHDT and CDR2 YYEEEE. The CDR3 reads CASSLLSGVNNEQFF. The CDR3 bases are TGTGCCAGCAGCTTGTTGAGCGGGGTGAACAATGAGCAGTTCTTC.

This clonotype was counted ten times or more. The V gene is TRBV4-2, the J gene TRBJ1-1, with TRBD1 identical over 9 bases. Germline V gene sequence: CDR1 LGHNA, CDR2 YNFKEQ. The CDR3 covers 15 residues. Unmatched junction bases numbered 6, after V lost 1 base and J lost 6 bases. Here the CDR3 reads CASSQGDRAWAEAFF. DNA for the CDR3: TGTGCCAGCAGCCAAGGGGACAGGGCCTGGGCTGAAGCTTTCTTT.